The rows below give T cell receptor beta chains drawn from one sample of a study of T cells in Graves' hyperthyroidism and ophthalmopathy. MiXCR was run by TCRdb on the multiplex PCR reads, yielding one entry per CDR3 protein. The sample has approximately 610,000 distinct CDR3 sequences, roughly 14% seen once. Sequencing used blood. These receptors came from a woman aged 40 to 50 with Graves' ophthalmopathy. CDR3s include the opening cysteine and the closing phenylalanine or tryptophan. The order of the fields is clone size, J gene, D gene, V gene, CDR3 DNA, CDR3 protein. D genes are given only for firm matches. Some rows have no size entry. The others give once, few or many, or a class for an expanded clone.

clone_size: NA
j_call: TRBJ2-7
d_call: TRBD2
v_call: TRBV3-1
cdr3_nt: TGTACCAGCAGCCTGGGACTAGCCTACGAGCAGTACTTC
cdr3_aa: CTSSLGLAYEQYF

clone_size: NA
j_call: TRBJ2-7
d_call: NA
v_call: TRBV20-1
cdr3_nt: TGCAGTGCTACTGGGACCGCATACGAGCAGTACTTC
cdr3_aa: CSATGTAYEQYF

clone_size: many
j_call: TRBJ2-5
d_call: NA
v_call: TRBV24-1
cdr3_nt: TGTGCCACCAGTGGCCGAGGGGAGACCCAGTACTTC
cdr3_aa: CATSGRGETQYF

clone_size: NA
j_call: TRBJ2-7
d_call: TRBD1
v_call: TRBV27
cdr3_nt: TGTGCCAGCAGTTCTGCCGGGGACAGGAGCTCCTACGAGCAGTACTTC
cdr3_aa: CASSSAGDRSSYEQYF

clone_size: few
j_call: TRBJ2-7
d_call: NA
v_call: TRBV11-2
cdr3_nt: TGTGCCAGCAGCTTAGGAGACTCTTACTACGAGCAGTACTTC
cdr3_aa: CASSLGDSYYEQYF

clone_size: many
j_call: TRBJ2-4
d_call: TRBD1
v_call: TRBV12-3/TRBV12-4
cdr3_nt: TGTGCCAGCAGTCCTCCGGGACAGAAAAACATTCAGTACTTC
cdr3_aa: CASSPPGQKNIQYF

clone_size: few
j_call: TRBJ1-1
d_call: NA
v_call: TRBV29-1
cdr3_nt: TGCAGCGTAGTACAGGGATGGCCGAACACTGAAGCTTTCTTT
cdr3_aa: CSVVQGWPNTEAFF

clone_size: NA
j_call: TRBJ1-6
d_call: NA
v_call: TRBV11-2
cdr3_nt: TGTGCCAGCAGCTATTCCGCGGGGCCCAATAATTCACCCCTCCACTTT
cdr3_aa: CASSYSAGPNNSPLHF

clone_size: many
j_call: TRBJ2-5
d_call: NA
v_call: TRBV7-3
cdr3_nt: TGTGCCAGCAGCCCCAATCGGGAGCCCCAAGAGACCCAGTACTTC
cdr3_aa: CASSPNREPQETQYF

clone_size: NA
j_call: TRBJ1-2
d_call: NA
v_call: TRBV11-2
cdr3_nt: TGTGCCAGCAGCCGCGACAGGATTGGCTACACCTTC
cdr3_aa: CASSRDRIGYTF

clone_size: many
j_call: TRBJ1-5
d_call: NA
v_call: TRBV27
cdr3_nt: TGTGCCAGCAGTTTATCCCACAATCAGCCCCAGCATTTT
cdr3_aa: CASSLSHNQPQHF

clone_size: many
j_call: TRBJ1-4
d_call: NA
v_call: TRBV2
cdr3_nt: TGTGCCAGCAGTGTCGACGATCGGGAAAAACTGTTTTTT
cdr3_aa: CASSVDDREKLFF

clone_size: NA
j_call: TRBJ2-1
d_call: NA
v_call: TRBV11-2
cdr3_nt: TGTGCCAGCAGCTTAGTCCATCAGGATGAGCAGTTCTTC
cdr3_aa: CASSLVHQDEQFF

clone_size: many
j_call: TRBJ2-7
d_call: TRBD1
v_call: TRBV11-1
cdr3_nt: TGTGCCAGCAGCTTAGCAACCCCGGGACAGGGGCGTTCCCGACCCAACGAGCAGTACTTC
cdr3_aa: CASSLATPGQGRSRPNEQYF

clone_size: NA
j_call: TRBJ1-3
d_call: NA
v_call: TRBV29-1
cdr3_nt: TGCAGCGTTGGGGGGCCCTCTGGAAACACCATATATTTT
cdr3_aa: CSVGGPSGNTIYF

clone_size: many
j_call: TRBJ1-2
d_call: NA
v_call: TRBV6-5
cdr3_nt: TGTGCCAGCAGTTATTTGCCCGACGACACAGGGTATCATGGCTACACCTTC
cdr3_aa: CASSYLPDDTGYHGYTF

clone_size: NA
j_call: TRBJ2-7
d_call: TRBD2
v_call: TRBV6-1
cdr3_nt: TGTGCCACCCAGACTAGCGGGACCTACGAGCAGTACTTC
cdr3_aa: CATQTSGTYEQYF

clone_size: many
j_call: TRBJ2-7
d_call: NA
v_call: TRBV15
cdr3_nt: TGTGCCACCAGCAGAGATCCCCCGGGACTCTACGAGCAGTACTTC
cdr3_aa: CATSRDPPGLYEQYF

clone_size: few
j_call: TRBJ2-5
d_call: NA
v_call: TRBV19
cdr3_nt: TGTGCCTGTAGTACCGTAGATATGAACGGGGAGACCCAGTACTTC
cdr3_aa: CACSTVDMNGETQYF

clone_size: many
j_call: TRBJ2-7
d_call: NA
v_call: TRBV12-3/TRBV12-4
cdr3_nt: TGTGCCAGCAGTCCTTTCCAGGGATGGGGCGAGCAGTACTTC
cdr3_aa: CASSPFQGWGEQYF

clone_size: many
j_call: TRBJ1-1
d_call: NA
v_call: TRBV11-2
cdr3_nt: TGTGCCAGCAGCTTAGATGTAGATACTGAAGCTTTCTTT
cdr3_aa: CASSLDVDTEAFF